The clone carrying this TCR beta chain appeared a few times. The antigen remains unidentified. The germline V and J ends were trimmed by 5 bases and 2 bases, with 9 bases remaining between them. Germline CDR1 MNHEY, CDR2 SMNVEV (reference sequence). This CDR3 region has 14 residues. The data are from a study of T cells after yellow fever vaccination. For the study at large: The fractions with low cell numbers were processed using SMART-Seq v4 Ultra Low Input.

UMIs were added to TCR cDNA along with a universal primer site when it was made by 5'RACE template switching. Each CDR3 protein gets one entry after TCRdb re-called the 5' RACE reads with MiXCR. The data contain some 320,000 distinct CDR3 sequences, over 8% of them seen just once; the ten biggest clones take up roughly 17%. Study conclusions and caveats: Post-booster repertoires again held most primary-vaccination clones (roughly 96% CD4, about 88% CD8).

Sequences were derived from PBMCs, sampled on the day of the first yellow fever vaccination. The clonotype comes from a man younger than 35 who received the YFV17D yellow fever vaccine. This chain uses TRBV27 with TRBJ2-2; D uncertain. CDR3 in amino acids: CASSGTDNTGELFF. The DNA for the CDR3 is TGTGCCAGCAGTGGCACTGATAACACCGGGGAGCTGTTTTTT.